The 8 T cell receptor beta chains given below trace back to one sample, sequenced in a study of cytomegalovirus exposure and HLA in healthy donors. 13 Jbeta primers and 60 Vbeta primers were used for the PCR. Sequencing used immunoSEQ multiplex PCR; TCRdb keeps in-frame clones, though not all of them. The table shows more than 200,000 clones, with approximately 81% occurring only once. Input material: PBMCs. Every receptor here comes from a human donor in good health.

The gene calls are TRBV28 and TRBJ2-5; the match to TRBD2 covers 8 bases. The end of the DNA fits TRBJ2-7 better, so the J call may be wrong. The germline V gene encodes CDR1 MDHEN and CDR2 SYDVKM. CDR3 length: 18 residues. The chain's CDR3 is CASSRNPLSGKLSYEQYF. In DNA form, the CDR3 reads TGTGCCAGCAGTCGCAACCCCCTTAGCGGGAAACTCTCCTACGAGCAGTACTTC.

This clone was seen once. The chain links TRBV6-1 to TRBJ2-1; a possible D gene is TRBD2 (5 bases). CDR3 size: 16 residues. The germline V gene has CDR1 MNHNS and CDR2 SASEGT. Trimming cost V 2 bases and J 0 bases, with 11 bases left between them. The CDR3 sequence: CASSEWGGSSYNEQFF. CDR3 in DNA: TGTGCCAGCAGTGAATGGGGTGGGAGCTCCTACAATGAGCAGTTCTTC.

This clone was seen more than once but under ten times. V is TRBV4-3 and J is TRBJ2-1, with D unclear. The V gene lost 2 bases and the J gene lost 9 bases, with 8 bases spanning the gap. This CDR3 comprises 12 residues. Germline V gene data show CDR1 as LGHNA and CDR2 as YSLEER. CDR3 in amino acids: CASSQNSPEQFF. The DNA of the CDR3 is TGCGCCAGCAGCCAAAATTCTCCTGAGCAGTTCTTC.

The count of this clone is one. The chain is built from TRBV2 and TRBJ2-5; 12 bases agree with TRBD2. The CDR3 extends over 15 amino acids. The germline CDR1 and CDR2 sequences are SNHLY and FYNNEI. V trimming: 2 bases; J trimming: 6 bases; junction bases outside the gene matches: 4. The CDR3 DNA sequence: TGTGCCAGCAGTGAAATGACTAGCGGGAGTAAGACCCAGTACTTC. It yields the protein CASSEMTSGSKTQYF.

This clone was found a few times. The chain has TRBV7-8 and TRBJ2-5; tentatively, D is TRBD1 (5 bases). Germline-derived CDR1 and CDR2 are SGHVS and FQNEAQ. The CDR3 sequence is 12 residues long. The CDR3 DNA reads as TGTGCGCTTAGGTCCAGGGAAGAGACCCAGTACTTC. It specifies CALRSREETQYF.

V gene TRBV5-1 combines with J gene TRBJ1-5, with TRBD1 matching over 7 bases. V gave up 9 bases and J gave up 2 bases; unmatched junction bases: 17. The CDR3 is 17 amino acids. Germline values: CDR1 SGHRS, CDR2 YFSETQ. Written as DNA, the CDR3 is TGCGCCATCTTCCACGGACAGGCAGCATCTGGCAATCAGCCCCAGCATTTT. As protein: CAIFHGQAASGNQPQHF.

The chain recombines TRBV28 with TRBJ1-2; 9 nucleotides agree with TRBD1. The germline CDR1 and CDR2 sequences are MDHEN and SYDVKM. The trim removed 6 bases at V and 1 base at J, leaving 9 bases unmatched. The CDR3 contains 16 residues. CDR3 in amino acids: CASSRPGQGINYGYTF. DNA for the CDR3: TGTGCCAGCAGCCGACCCGGACAGGGGATTAACTATGGCTACACCTTC.

The chain is built from TRBV5-6 and TRBJ1-5; TRBD1 is a possible D gene (6 bases). Germline lookup yields CDR1 SGHDT and CDR2 YYEEEE. The CDR3 has 17 amino acids. V lost 2 bases to trimming and J lost 1 base, with 16 bases between them. For the CDR3, the DNA is TGTGCCAGCAGCTTTGGCCGGGGGGGCTGGAGCAATCAGCCCCAGCATTTT. This translates into CASSFGRGGWSNQPQHF.